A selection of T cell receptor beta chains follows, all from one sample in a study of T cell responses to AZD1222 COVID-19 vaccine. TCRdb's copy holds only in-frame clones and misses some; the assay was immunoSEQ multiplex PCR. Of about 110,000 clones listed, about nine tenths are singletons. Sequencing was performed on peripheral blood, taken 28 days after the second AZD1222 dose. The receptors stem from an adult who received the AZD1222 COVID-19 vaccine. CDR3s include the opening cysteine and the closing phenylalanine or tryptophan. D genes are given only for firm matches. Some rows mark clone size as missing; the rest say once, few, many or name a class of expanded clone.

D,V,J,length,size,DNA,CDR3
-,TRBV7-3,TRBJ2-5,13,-,TGTGCCAGCAGCTTAAATAAAGGAGAGACCCAGTACTTC,CASSLNKGETQYF
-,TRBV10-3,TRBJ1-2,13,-,TGTGCCATCAGTGATGTTGTGGGCGCTGGCTACACCTTC,CAISDVVGAGYTF
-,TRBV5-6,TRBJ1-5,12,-,TGTGCCAGCAGCTTGGCGGGCTCGATTCAGCATTTT,CASSLAGSIQHF
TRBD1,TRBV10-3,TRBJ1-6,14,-,TGTGCCATCAGGAGGGACAGGGCAGAAGGGCTGCTCCACTTT,CAIRRDRAEGLLHF
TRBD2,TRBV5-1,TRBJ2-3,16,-,TGCGCCAGCACCCTAGCTAGCGGGGCCCGGGCAGATACGCAGTATTTT,CASTLASGARADTQYF
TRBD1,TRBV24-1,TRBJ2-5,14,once,TGTGCCACCAGTGAAACAGGGGGCAGGGAGACCCAGTACTTC,CATSETGGRETQYF
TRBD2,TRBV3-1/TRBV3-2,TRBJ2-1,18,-,TGTGCCAGCAGCCAAGTTCAGCGGGGGGCCGCACGAATTGGTGTGCAGTTCTTC,CASSQVQRGAARIGVQFF
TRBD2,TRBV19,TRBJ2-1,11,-,TGTGCCAGCCTAGCGGGGGATGAGCAGTTCTTC,CASLAGDEQFF
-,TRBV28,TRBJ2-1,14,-,TGTGCCAGCAGTTCCGGACAGAGTTACAATGAGCAGTTCTTC,CASSSGQSYNEQFF
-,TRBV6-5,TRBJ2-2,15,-,TGTGCCAGCAGTTCCGGGGAGCGGGACACCGGGGAGCTGTTTTTT,CASSSGERDTGELFF
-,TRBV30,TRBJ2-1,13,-,TGTGCCTGGAGTGTCGGGATCCACAATGAGCAGTTCTTC,CAWSVGIHNEQFF
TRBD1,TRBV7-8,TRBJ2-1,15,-,TGTGCCAGCAGCTCCCGACAGGGCCGGGCAAATGAGCAGTTCTTC,CASSSRQGRANEQFF
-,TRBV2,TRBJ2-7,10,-,TGTGCCAGCTCCGTGTACGAGCAGTACTTC,CASSVYEQYF
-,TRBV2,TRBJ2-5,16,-,TGTGCCAGCGAGGGCCCCCTGGCAGGGGAGGGGGAGACCCAGTACTTC,CASEGPLAGEGETQYF
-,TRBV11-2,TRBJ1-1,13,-,TGTGCCAGCAGCTTCGGTCGAAACACTGAAGCTTTCTTT,CASSFGRNTEAFF
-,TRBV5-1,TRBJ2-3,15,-,TGCGCCAGCAGCTTGAGGTCAGATAACACAGATACGCAGTATTTT,CASSLRSDNTDTQYF
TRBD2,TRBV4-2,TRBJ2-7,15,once,TGTGCCAGCAGCCAGACTAGCGGGAGGGCCGGAGAGCAGTACTTC,CASSQTSGRAGEQYF
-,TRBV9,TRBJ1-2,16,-,TGTGCCAGCAGCCTAATATCGGACAGAGGCGGCTATGGCTACACCTTC,CASSLISDRGGYGYTF
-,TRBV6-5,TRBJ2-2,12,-,TGTGCCAGCAGATGGACGGCGGGGGAGCTGTTTTTT,CASRWTAGELFF
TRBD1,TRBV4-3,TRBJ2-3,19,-,TGCGCCAGCAGCCAAGTAGGTCCCCCCCAGGGGGCGAAGAGAGGTACGCAGTATTTT,CASSQVGPPQGAKRGTQYF
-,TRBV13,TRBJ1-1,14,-,TGTGCCAGCAGCTTATTTTCCAGAGGGACTGAAGCTTTCTTT,CASSLFSRGTEAFF
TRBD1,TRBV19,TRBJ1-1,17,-,TGTGCCAGTAGTATGAAGGAATATGGACAGGGGAACACTGAAGCTTTCTTT,CASSMKEYGQGNTEAFF
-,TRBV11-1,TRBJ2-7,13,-,TGTGCCAGCAGCCAATCCATGCCCTACGAGCAGTACTTC,CASSQSMPYEQYF
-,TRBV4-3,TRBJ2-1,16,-,TGCGCCAGCAGCCAAGATCCAGCGGGTTCCTACAATGAGCAGTTCTTC,CASSQDPAGSYNEQFF
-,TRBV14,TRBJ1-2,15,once,TGTGCCAGCAACACACGGGGCGTAGACTTCTATGGCTACACCTTC,CASNTRGVDFYGYTF
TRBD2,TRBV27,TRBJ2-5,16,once,TGTGCCAGCAGTTTACGACTAGCGGGGGGCCAAGAGACCCAGTACTTC,CASSLRLAGGQETQYF
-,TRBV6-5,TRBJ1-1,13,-,TGTGCCAGCAGCTCCGGATCGAACACTGAAGCTTTCTTT,CASSSGSNTEAFF
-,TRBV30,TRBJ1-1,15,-,TGTGCCTGGAGTGGACAATCTGGCGGGTTCACTGAAGCTTTCTTT,CAWSGQSGGFTEAFF
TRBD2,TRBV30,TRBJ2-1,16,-,TGTGCCTGGAGGGCGGTGGGGTTGCGGGAGCTCAATGAGCAGTTCTTC,CAWRAVGLRELNEQFF
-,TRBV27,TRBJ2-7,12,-,TGTGCCAGCGCGGCCGTTCCCTACGAGCAGTACTTC,CASAAVPYEQYF
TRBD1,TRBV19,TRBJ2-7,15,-,TGTGCCAGTAGTATTGCCGGGACAGGGGTCGAAGAGCAGTACTTC,CASSIAGTGVEEQYF
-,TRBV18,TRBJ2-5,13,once,TGTGCCAGCTCACCTTCGATCCAAGAGACCCAGTACTTC,CASSPSIQETQYF
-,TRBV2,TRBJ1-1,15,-,TGTGCCAGCACCTGGGTGGAAGGGGGGGGGACTGAAGCTTTCTTT,CASTWVEGGGTEAFF
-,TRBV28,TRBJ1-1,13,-,TGTGCCAGCAGTTTTTCGGGGAACACTGAAGCTTTCTTT,CASSFSGNTEAFF
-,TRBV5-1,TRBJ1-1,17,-,TGCGCCAGCAGCTACGGGACTCGGGGACGAATGAACACTGAAGCTTTCTTT,CASSYGTRGRMNTEAFF
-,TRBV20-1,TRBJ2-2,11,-,TGCAGTGCGGGGGGCACCGGGGAGCTGTTTTTT,CSAGGTGELFF
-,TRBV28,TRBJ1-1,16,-,TGTGCCAGCAGTTTATCAGGTTGGGGGGGGAGGGCTGAAGCTTTCTTT,CASSLSGWGGRAEAFF
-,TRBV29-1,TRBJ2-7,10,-,TGCAGCGTTGAAGATCATAGGCAGTACTTC,CSVEDHRQYF
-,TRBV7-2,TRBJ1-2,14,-,TGTGCATTAGAGGGGTCTCCGGGCCTCTATGGCTACACCTTC,CALEGSPGLYGYTF
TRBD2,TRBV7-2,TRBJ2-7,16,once,TGTGCCAGCAGCTTAGAAGGGACTAGCGGGAGGAGGGAGCAGTACTTC,CASSLEGTSGRREQYF
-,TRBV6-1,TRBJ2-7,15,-,TGTGCCAGCAGTGATCCCAACAGGGTAACCTACGAGCAGTACTTC,CASSDPNRVTYEQYF
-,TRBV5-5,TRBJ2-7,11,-,TGTGCCAGCAGCTTGAGGCGCGAGCAGTACTTC,CASSLRREQYF